The present T cell receptor beta chain was sequenced within a study of T cell repertoires in aging, cancer and after chemotherapy. The overall study: Donors were grouped into six age bands spanning 30 or younger through 70 or older.

TCR beta rearrangements were amplified from peripheral blood genomic DNA. With regard to this clonotype: The antigen is not known.

Study-wide results and caveats: Loss of evenness, beyond lost richness, contributed to age-related TCR diversity decline in cancer patients. Rebound thymic output was suggested by rising median generation probability during chemotherapy in each cancer cohort.

With 3 bases clipped from V and 4 bases from J, the junction kept 8 bases outside the gene matches. CDR1 SGHVS and CDR2 FNYEAQ come from the germline V gene. The CDR3 totals 15 residues. TRB rearrangements spanning V, D and J were amplified using mixed TRB-A/B primers. TCRdb called the multiplex PCR reads again in MiXCR, with one record for every CDR3 protein. The sample shows more than 1,000 distinct CDR3 sequences, approximately 21% of them seen only once. This TCR was sampled from a human donor with a solid tumor. The gene calls are TRBV7-6 and TRBJ2-5, with 7 bases identical to TRBD1. The sample was blood. In nucleotides, the CDR3 is TGTGCCAGCAGCTTCGAATCTGCAGGGGGAGAGACCCAGTACTTC. Translating it yields CASSFESAGGETQYF. Drawing the rest from reference TRBV7-6 and TRBJ2-5, the complete variable domain is GAGVSQSPRYKVTKRGQDVALRCDPISGHVSLYWYRQALGQGPEFLTYFNYEAQQDKSGLPNDRFSAERPEGSISTLTIQRTEQRDSAMYRCASSFESAGGETQYFGPGTRLLVL.